The sequence of this T cell receptor beta chain was determined in a study of tumor and adjacent non-tumor tissue in lung cancer. Study in general: The cohort had about a dozen adenocarcinoma, 2 squamous cell and 1 small cell patients. Findings of the study overall: Compared with tumor, normal lung showed significantly lower TCR diversity.

This sample's RNA came from whole unsorted tissue. More than 3 cm separated this lung sample from the edge of the tumor. Note on this clonotype: Its cognate antigen is unknown. This may come from a read error, since a much larger clone is one base off.

Germline V gives CDR1 MDHEN, CDR2 SYDVKM. The CDR3 covers 15 residues. A modified ARM-PCR protocol with three rounds of nested PCR amplified TCRbeta. TCRdb reanalysed the multiplex PCR reads using MiXCR and keeps one entry per CDR3 protein. The repertoire holds about 75,000 distinct CDR3 sequences, with about two thirds as singletons. The chain carries TRBV28 and TRBJ2-7; 9 bases map to TRBD1. Material: distant non-tumor lung tissue. This clonotype originated in a woman aged 50 to 65 with non-small cell lung cancer. Here the CDR3 reads CGSRLMTPGQGEQYF. CDR3 in DNA: TGTGGCAGCAGATTAATGACACCGGGACAGGGCGAGCAGTACTTC.